This TCR beta chain was profiled in a study of T cells in localized non-small cell lung cancer. General observations from the study: Adjacent lung had a median 57 of the 100 largest tumor clones. Among the tissues sampled, uninvolved adjacent lung had the highest T cell clonality, above tumor. Longer overall survival associated with higher blood T cell density; shorter survival with higher adjacent-lung clonality. It remains possible that heterogeneity exists, since only one tumor region was sequenced.

For this clone: Its antigen remains unknown.

This CDR3 has 13 residues. In germline, CDR1 is SEHNR, CDR2 FQNEAQ (reference sequence). Deletions cut 3 bases from V and 10 bases from J, with 14 bases between. Here immunoSEQ multiplex PCR was the method, and the copy in TCRdb shows in-frame clones only, minus some. The sample holds some 33,000 clones, around 93% seen once. The chain carries TRBV7-9 and TRBJ2-3, with TRBD1 as a possible D gene (6 bases). The input for sequencing was PBMCs, taken before any cancer treatment. The source of this sequence is a man between 40 and 70 years old with stage II lung adenocarcinoma. CDR3 sequence (DNA): TGTGCCAGCAGCTTCCTAGCAGACAGGTCGCAGTATTTT. This sequence encodes CASSFLADRSQYF.